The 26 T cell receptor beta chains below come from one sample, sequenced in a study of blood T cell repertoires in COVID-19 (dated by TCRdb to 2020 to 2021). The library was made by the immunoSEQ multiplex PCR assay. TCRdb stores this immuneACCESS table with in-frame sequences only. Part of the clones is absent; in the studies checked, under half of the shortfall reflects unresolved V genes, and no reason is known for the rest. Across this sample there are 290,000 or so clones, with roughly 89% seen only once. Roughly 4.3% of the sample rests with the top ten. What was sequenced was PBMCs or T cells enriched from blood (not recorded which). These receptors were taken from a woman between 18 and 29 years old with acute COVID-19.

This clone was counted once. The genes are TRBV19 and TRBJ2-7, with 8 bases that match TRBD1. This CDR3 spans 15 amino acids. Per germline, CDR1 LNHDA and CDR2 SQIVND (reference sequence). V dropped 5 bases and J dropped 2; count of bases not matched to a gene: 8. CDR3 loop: CASSADGTGAYEQYF. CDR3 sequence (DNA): TGTGCCAGTAGTGCGGACGGGACAGGAGCCTACGAGCAGTACTTC.

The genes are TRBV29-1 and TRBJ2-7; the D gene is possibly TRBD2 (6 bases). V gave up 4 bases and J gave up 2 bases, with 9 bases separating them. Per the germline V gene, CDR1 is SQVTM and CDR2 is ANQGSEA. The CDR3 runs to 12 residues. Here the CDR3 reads CSVGGATYEQYF. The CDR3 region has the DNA TGCAGCGTTGGCGGGGCTACCTACGAGCAGTACTTC.

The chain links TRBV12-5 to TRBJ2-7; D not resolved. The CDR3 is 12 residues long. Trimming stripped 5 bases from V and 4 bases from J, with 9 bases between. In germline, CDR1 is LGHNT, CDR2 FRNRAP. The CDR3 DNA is TGTGCTAGTGGTCCGTCCCCTTACGAGCAGTACTTC. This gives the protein CASGPSPYEQYF.

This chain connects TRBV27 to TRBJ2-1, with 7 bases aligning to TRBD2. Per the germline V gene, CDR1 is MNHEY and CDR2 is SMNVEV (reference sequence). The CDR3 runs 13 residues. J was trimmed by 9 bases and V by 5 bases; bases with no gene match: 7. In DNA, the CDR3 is TGTGCCAGCAGTCCCCCTAGCGGTATTGAGCAGTTCTTC. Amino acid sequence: CASSPPSGIEQFF.

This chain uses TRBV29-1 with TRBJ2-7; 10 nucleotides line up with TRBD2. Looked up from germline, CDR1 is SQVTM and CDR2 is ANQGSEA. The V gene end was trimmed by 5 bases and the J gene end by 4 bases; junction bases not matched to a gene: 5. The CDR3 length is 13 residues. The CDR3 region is CSVRAGGSYEQYF. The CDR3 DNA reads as TGCAGCGTTCGAGCGGGAGGGAGTTACGAGCAGTACTTC.

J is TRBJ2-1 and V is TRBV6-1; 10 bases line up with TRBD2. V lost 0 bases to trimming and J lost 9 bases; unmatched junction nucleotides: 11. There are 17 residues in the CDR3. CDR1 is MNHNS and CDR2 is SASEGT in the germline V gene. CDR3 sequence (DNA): TGTGCCAGCAGTGAAGCGCGGGTTAGCGGGAGGCTCCTTGAGCAGTTCTTC. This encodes CASSEARVSGRLLEQFF.

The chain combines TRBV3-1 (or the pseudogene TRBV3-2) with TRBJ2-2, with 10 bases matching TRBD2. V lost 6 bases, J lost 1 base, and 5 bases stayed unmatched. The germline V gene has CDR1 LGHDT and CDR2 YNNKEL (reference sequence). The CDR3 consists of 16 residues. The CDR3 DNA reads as TGTGCCAGCAGTCGCTCTAGCGGGAGGAACACCGGGGAGCTGTTTTTT. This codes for CASSRSSGRNTGELFF.

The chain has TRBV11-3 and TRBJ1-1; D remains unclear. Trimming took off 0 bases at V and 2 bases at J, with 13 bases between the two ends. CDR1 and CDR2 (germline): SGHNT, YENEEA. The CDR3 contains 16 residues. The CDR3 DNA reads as TGTGCCAGCAGCTTAGAATTGGCCAGCGCTAACACTGAAGCTTTCTTT. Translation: CASSLELASANTEAFF. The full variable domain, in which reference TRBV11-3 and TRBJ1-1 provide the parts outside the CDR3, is EAGVVQSPRYKIIEKKQPVAFWCNPISGHNTLYWYLQNLGQGPELLIRYENEEAVDDSQLPKDRFSAERLKGVDSTLKIQPAELGDSAVYLCASSLELASANTEAFFGQGTRLTVV.

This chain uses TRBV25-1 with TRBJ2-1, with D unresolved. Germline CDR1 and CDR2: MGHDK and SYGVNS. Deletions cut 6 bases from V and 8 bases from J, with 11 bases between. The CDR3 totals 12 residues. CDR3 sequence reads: CASRTLSDEQFF. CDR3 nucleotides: TGTGCCAGCAGGACCCTGAGCGATGAGCAGTTCTTC.

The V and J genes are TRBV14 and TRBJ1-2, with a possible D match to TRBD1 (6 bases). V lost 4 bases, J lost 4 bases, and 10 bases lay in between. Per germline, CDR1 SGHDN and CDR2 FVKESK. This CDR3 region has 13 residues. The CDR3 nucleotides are TGTGCCAGCAGCCGGGACACCCTCTATGGCTACACCTTC. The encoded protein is CASSRDTLYGYTF.

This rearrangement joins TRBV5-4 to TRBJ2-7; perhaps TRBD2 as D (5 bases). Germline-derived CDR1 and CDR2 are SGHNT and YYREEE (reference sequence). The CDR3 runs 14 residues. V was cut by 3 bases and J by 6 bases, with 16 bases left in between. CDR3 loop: CASSSGRPAGEQYF. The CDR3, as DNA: TGTGCCAGCAGCTCCGGACGGCCCGCGGGCGAGCAGTACTTC.

In DNA form, the CDR3 reads TGTGCCAGCAGTATTCAGACAGGACCCCCTAGCACAGATACGCAGTATTTT. The encoded protein is CASSIQTGPPSTDTQYF. The rearrangement links TRBV27 to TRBJ2-3, with a weak D call TRBD1 (6 bases). CDR1 and CDR2 from the germline V gene are MNHEY and SMNVEV (reference sequence). This CDR3 has 17 residues. Trimming shortened V by 5 bases and J by 0 bases, and 18 bases separated the two germline ends.

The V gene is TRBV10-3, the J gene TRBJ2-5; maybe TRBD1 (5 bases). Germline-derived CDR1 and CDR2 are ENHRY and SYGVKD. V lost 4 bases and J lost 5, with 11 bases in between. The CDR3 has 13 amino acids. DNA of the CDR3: TGTGCCATCAGTGGTCAGGGTCCCGAGACCCAGTACTTC. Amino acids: CAISGQGPETQYF.

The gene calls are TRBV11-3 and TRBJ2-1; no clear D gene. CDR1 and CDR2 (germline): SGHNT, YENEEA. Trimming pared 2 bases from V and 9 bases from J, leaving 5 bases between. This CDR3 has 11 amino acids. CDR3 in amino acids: CASSLSPEQFF. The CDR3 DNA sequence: TGTGCCAGCAGCTTAAGCCCTGAGCAGTTCTTC.

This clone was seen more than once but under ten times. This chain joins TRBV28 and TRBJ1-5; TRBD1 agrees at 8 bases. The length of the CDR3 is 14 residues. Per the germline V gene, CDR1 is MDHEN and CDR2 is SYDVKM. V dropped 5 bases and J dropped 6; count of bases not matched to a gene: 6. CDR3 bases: TGTGCCAGCAGTCCCAGGGGGCGCGGTCAGCCCCAGCATTTT. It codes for CASSPRGRGQPQHF.

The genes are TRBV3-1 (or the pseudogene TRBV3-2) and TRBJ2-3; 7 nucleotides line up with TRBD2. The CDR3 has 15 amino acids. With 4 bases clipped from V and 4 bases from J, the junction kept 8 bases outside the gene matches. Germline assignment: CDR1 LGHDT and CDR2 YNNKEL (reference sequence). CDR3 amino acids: CASSLRLARADTQYF. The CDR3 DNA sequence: TGTGCCAGCAGCCTTAGACTAGCAAGGGCAGATACGCAGTATTTT.

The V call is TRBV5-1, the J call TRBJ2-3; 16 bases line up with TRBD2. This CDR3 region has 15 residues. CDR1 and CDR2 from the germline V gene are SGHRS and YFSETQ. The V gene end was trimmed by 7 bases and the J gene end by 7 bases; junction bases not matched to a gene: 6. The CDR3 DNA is TGCGCCAGCTCGGGACTAGCGGGAGGGCAATATACGCAGTATTTT. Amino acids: CASSGLAGGQYTQYF. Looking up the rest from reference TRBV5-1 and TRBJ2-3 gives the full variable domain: KAGVTQTPRYLIKTRGQQVTLSCSPISGHRSVSWYQQTPGQGLQFLFEYFSETQRNKGNFPGRFSGRQFSNSRSEMNVSTLELGDSALYLCASSGLAGGQYTQYFGPGTRLTVL.

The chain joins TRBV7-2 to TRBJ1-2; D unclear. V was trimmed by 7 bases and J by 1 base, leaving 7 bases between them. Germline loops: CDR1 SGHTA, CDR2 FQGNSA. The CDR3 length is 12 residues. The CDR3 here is CASTPINYGYTF. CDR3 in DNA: TGTGCCAGCACCCCCATTAACTATGGCTACACCTTC. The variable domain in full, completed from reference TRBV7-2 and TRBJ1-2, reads GAGVSQSPSNKVTEKGKDVELRCDPISGHTALYWYRQSLGQGLEFLIYFQGNSAPDKSGLPSDRFSAERTGGSVSTLTIQRTQQEDSAVYLCASTPINYGYTFGSGTRLTVV.

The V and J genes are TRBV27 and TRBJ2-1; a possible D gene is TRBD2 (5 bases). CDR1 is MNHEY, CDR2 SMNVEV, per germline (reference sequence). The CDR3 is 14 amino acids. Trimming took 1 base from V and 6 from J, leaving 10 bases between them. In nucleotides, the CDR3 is TGTGCCAGCAGTTTATGGAAAGAGGGCAATGAGCAGTTCTTC. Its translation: CASSLWKEGNEQFF.

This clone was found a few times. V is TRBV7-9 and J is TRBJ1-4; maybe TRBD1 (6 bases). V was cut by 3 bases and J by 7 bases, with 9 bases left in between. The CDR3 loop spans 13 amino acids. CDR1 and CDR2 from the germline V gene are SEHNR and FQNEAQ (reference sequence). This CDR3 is CASSFQQGEKLFF. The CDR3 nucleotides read TGTGCCAGCAGCTTCCAACAGGGTGAAAAACTGTTTTTT.

The CDR3 nucleotides read TGTGCCAGCAGCTTGGGCGTTGCGGGAGAGACCCAGTACTTC. Its protein is CASSLGVAGETQYF. The rearrangement uses TRBV5-6 and TRBJ2-5; a weak D match, TRBD2 (5 bases). The germline V and J ends were trimmed by 0 bases and 4 bases, with 10 bases remaining between them. The CDR3 loop spans 14 amino acids. Per germline, CDR1 SGHDT and CDR2 YYEEEE.

CDR3 sequence: CATWTGDGQPQHF. For the CDR3, the DNA is TGTGCCACTTGGACAGGGGACGGACAGCCCCAGCATTTT. This rearrangement joins TRBV28 to TRBJ1-5; 9 bases are a match to TRBD1. V gave up 10 bases and J gave up 7 bases; unmatched junction bases: 8. This CDR3 region has 13 residues. CDR1 and CDR2 (germline): MDHEN, SYDVKM.

The CDR3: CASSLVQGASTGELFF. CDR3 nucleotide sequence: TGTGCCAGCAGCTTGGTACAGGGGGCGAGCACCGGGGAGCTGTTTTTT. V gene TRBV5-8 combines with J gene TRBJ2-2; 9 nucleotides agree with TRBD1. This CDR3 is 16 amino acids long. The V gene end was trimmed by 0 bases and the J gene end by 4 bases; junction bases not matched to a gene: 4. Per the germline V gene, CDR1 is SGHTS and CDR2 is YDEGEE.

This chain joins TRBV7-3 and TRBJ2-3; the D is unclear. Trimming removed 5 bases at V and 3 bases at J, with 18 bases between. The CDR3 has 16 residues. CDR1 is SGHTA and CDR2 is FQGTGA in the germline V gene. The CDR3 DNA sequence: TGTGCCAGCAGCCCTATTGCTGGGCCGGAAACAGATACGCAGTATTTT. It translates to CASSPIAGPETDTQYF.

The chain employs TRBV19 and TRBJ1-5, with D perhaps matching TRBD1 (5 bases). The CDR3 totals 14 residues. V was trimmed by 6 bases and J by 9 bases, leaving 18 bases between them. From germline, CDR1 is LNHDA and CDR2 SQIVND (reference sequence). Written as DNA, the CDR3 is TGTGCCAGTAGGGGGCGGGGGAGCCTCGGGCCCCAGCATTTT. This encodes CASRGRGSLGPQHF.

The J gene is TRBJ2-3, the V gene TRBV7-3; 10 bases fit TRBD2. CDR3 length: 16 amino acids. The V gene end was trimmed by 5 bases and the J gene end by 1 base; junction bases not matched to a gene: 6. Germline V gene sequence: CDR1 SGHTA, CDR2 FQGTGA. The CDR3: CASSPVAGGGTDTQYF. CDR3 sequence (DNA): TGTGCCAGCAGCCCCGTAGCGGGAGGCGGCACAGATACGCAGTATTTT.